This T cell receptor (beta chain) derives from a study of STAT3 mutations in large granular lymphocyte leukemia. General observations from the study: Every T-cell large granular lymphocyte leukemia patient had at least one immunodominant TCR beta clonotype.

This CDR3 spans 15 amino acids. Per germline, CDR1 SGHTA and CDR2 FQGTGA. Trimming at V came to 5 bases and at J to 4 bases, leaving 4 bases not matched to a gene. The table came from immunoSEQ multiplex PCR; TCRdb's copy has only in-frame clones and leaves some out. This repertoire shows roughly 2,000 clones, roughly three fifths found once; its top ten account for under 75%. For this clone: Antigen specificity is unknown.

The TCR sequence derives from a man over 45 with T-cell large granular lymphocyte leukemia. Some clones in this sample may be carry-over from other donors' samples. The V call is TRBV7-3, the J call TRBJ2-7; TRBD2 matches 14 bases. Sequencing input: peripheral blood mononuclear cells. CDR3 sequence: CASSPGTSGRYEQYF. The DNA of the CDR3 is TGTGCCAGCAGCCCGGGGACTAGCGGGAGATACGAGCAGTACTTC.